These T cell receptor beta chains were read from a single sample in a study of blood T cell repertoires in COVID-19. Sequencing was performed with immunoSEQ multiplex PCR; in TCRdb, only in-frame clones are kept and a portion is missing. This sample has approximately 260,000 clones, with about 80% found just once. Sequencing input: peripheral blood. The receptors derive from a woman older than 75 with acute or convalescent COVID-19. Both conserved end residues are part of each CDR3. The D gene is left open where the match is weak. Clone size is not always given. Where it is, it says once, few, many or a class for expanded clones.

CDR3,DNA,V,size,D,J
CASSQNRAGNTGELFF,TGTGCCAGCAGCCAAAATAGGGCGGGGAACACCGGGGAGCTGTTTTTT,TRBV3-1/TRBV3-2,NA,NA,TRBJ2-2
CASITGDTEAFF,TGTGCCAGCATTACAGGGGACACTGAAGCTTTCTTT,TRBV25-1,NA,TRBD1,TRBJ1-1
CASNRQLNEKLFF,TGTGCCAGCAACCGACAGCTTAATGAAAAACTGTTTTTT,TRBV25-1,NA,NA,TRBJ1-4
CASSGRSSYEQYF,TGTGCCAGCAGTGGTAGGAGCTCCTACGAGCAGTACTTC,TRBV27,NA,NA,TRBJ2-7
CASSYVGGTYSPLHF,TGTGCCAGCAGTTACGTCGGGGGTACCTATTCACCCCTCCACTTT,TRBV6-5,few,NA,TRBJ1-6
CASSLFGQGTEAFF,TGTGCCAGCAGCTTATTTGGGCAGGGCACTGAAGCTTTCTTT,TRBV7-2,NA,NA,TRBJ1-1
CASSIDQGQGYQPQHF,TGTGCCAGTAGTATAGATCAGGGACAGGGGTATCAGCCCCAGCATTTT,TRBV19,NA,TRBD1,TRBJ1-5
CASIRDTDTEAFF,TGTGCCAGCATAAGGGACACTGACACTGAAGCTTTCTTT,TRBV2,NA,NA,TRBJ1-1
CASSFQGATPLGNQPQHF,TGTGCCAGCAGTTTTCAGGGGGCAACTCCGCTGGGGAATCAGCCCCAGCATTTT,TRBV28,NA,TRBD1,TRBJ1-5
CASSQTQGLRGNQPQHF,TGTGCCAGCAGCCAAACACAGGGATTGAGGGGCAATCAGCCCCAGCATTTT,TRBV28,few,NA,TRBJ1-5
CASSFTGLADEQFF,TGTGCCAGCAGCTTTACTGGACTAGCGGATGAGCAGTTCTTC,TRBV7-3,NA,TRBD2,TRBJ2-1
CAIALTGSSGNTIYF,TGTGCCATCGCCCTAACAGGGAGCTCTGGAAACACCATATATTTT,TRBV6-5,NA,NA,TRBJ1-3
CASSHQTGSNQPQHF,TGCGCCAGCAGCCACCAGACAGGGAGCAATCAGCCCCAGCATTTT,TRBV4-1,once,TRBD1,TRBJ1-5
CASSERQGGNYGYTF,TGTGCCAGCAGTGAAAGGCAGGGAGGCAACTATGGCTACACCTTC,TRBV6-1,NA,NA,TRBJ1-2
CASSRDRAGETQYF,TGTGCCAGCAGTCGGGACAGGGCTGGGGAGACCCAGTACTTC,TRBV2,NA,TRBD1,TRBJ2-5
CASSQGGGSSYEQYF,TGTGCCAGCAGCCAAGGGGGGGGAAGCTCCTACGAGCAGTACTTC,TRBV4-2,NA,TRBD2,TRBJ2-7
CASSLGRTGDRGTEAFF,TGCGCCAGCAGCTTGGGCCGGACAGGGGATCGTGGTACTGAAGCTTTCTTT,TRBV5-1,NA,TRBD1,TRBJ1-1
CASSRSWGAGRGDTQYF,TGTGCCAGCAGCCGGTCCTGGGGAGCGGGGAGGGGAGATACGCAGTATTTT,TRBV3-1/TRBV3-2,once,TRBD2,TRBJ2-3
CATPPGSGNTIYF,TGCGCCACCCCCCCAGGGTCAGGAAACACCATATATTTT,TRBV5-1,NA,NA,TRBJ1-3
CASTPEGLGRKYF,TGTGCCAGCACCCCCGAGGGCCTCGGGAGGAAGTACTTC,TRBV5-5,NA,TRBD2,TRBJ2-7
CASSLGQDAGGYTF,TGCGCCAGCAGCTTGGGACAGGATGCGGGCGGCTACACCTTC,TRBV5-1,NA,NA,TRBJ1-2
CASSQVEEKLFF,TGCGCCAGCAGCCAAGTTGAGGAAAAACTGTTTTTT,TRBV4-1,NA,NA,TRBJ1-4
CASSSSSGSDNEQFF,TGCGCCAGCAGCTCCTCTAGCGGATCTGACAATGAGCAGTTCTTC,TRBV5-1,NA,TRBD2,TRBJ2-1
CASSVGIAGGPYQETQYF,TGTGCCAGCAGCGTGGGAATAGCGGGGGGGCCGTACCAAGAGACCCAGTACTTC,TRBV9,NA,TRBD2,TRBJ2-5
CASSVTPGYPYNEQFF,TGTGCCAGCAGCGTAACTCCCGGGTATCCCTACAATGAGCAGTTCTTC,TRBV9,NA,NA,TRBJ2-1
CASSPGVLAGLETQYF,TGTGCCAGCTCACCGGGCGTCCTAGCGGGGTTAGAGACCCAGTACTTC,TRBV18,NA,TRBD2,TRBJ2-5
CAWSPGQGNYGYTF,TGTGCCTGGAGCCCGGGACAGGGAAACTATGGCTACACCTTC,TRBV30,NA,TRBD1,TRBJ1-2
CASREDREAFF,TGTGCCAGCAGAGAAGACAGAGAAGCTTTCTTT,TRBV6-1,few,NA,TRBJ1-1
CASRPNWESSYNSPLHF,TGTGCCAGCAGGCCCAACTGGGAGAGCTCCTATAATTCACCCCTCCACTTT,TRBV7-9,NA,NA,TRBJ1-6
CAISIDRGIAEAFF,TGTGCCATCAGTATTGACAGGGGTATCGCTGAAGCTTTCTTT,TRBV10-3,NA,TRBD1,TRBJ1-1
CASSEDTQYF,TGTGCCAGCAGCGAGGATACGCAGTATTTT,TRBV5-6,NA,NA,TRBJ2-3
CASARASGNEKLFF,TGTGCCAGTGCTAGGGCTTCGGGAAATGAAAAACTGTTTTTT,TRBV19,NA,NA,TRBJ1-4
CASSPTGASQETQYF,TGTGCCAGCAGTCCGACAGGCGCCTCACAAGAGACCCAGTACTTC,TRBV6-5,NA,NA,TRBJ2-5
CTATGGETQYF,TGCACCGCAACAGGGGGAGAGACCCAGTACTTC,TRBV29-1,NA,TRBD1,TRBJ2-5
CSVAGTGSQETQYF,TGCAGCGTCGCCGGGACAGGGAGCCAAGAGACCCAGTACTTC,TRBV29-1,NA,TRBD1,TRBJ2-5
CASSPGQGSSEQYF,TGCGCCAGCAGCCCGGGACAGGGGTCGTCCGAGCAGTACTTC,TRBV5-1,once,TRBD1,TRBJ2-7
CASSPPTGTGYYEQYF,TGTGCCAGCAGCCCCCCAACCGGGACAGGTTACTACGAGCAGTACTTC,TRBV5-6,NA,TRBD1,TRBJ2-7
CASSLRLAGGELFF,TGTGCCAGCAGTTTGAGGCTAGCAGGCGGGGAGCTGTTTTTT,TRBV27,NA,NA,TRBJ2-2
CASSHHASPLISPLHF,TGCGCCAGCAGTCACCACGCCTCTCCCCTAATTTCACCCCTCCACTTT,TRBV23-1,NA,NA,TRBJ1-6
CASSQGWTSGTDTQYF,TGTGCCAGCAGCCAAGGCTGGACTAGCGGCACAGATACGCAGTATTTT,TRBV3-1/TRBV3-2,NA,TRBD2,TRBJ2-3
CASSSTDRDTQYF,TGTGCCAGCAGCTCGACGGACAGAGATACGCAGTATTTT,TRBV5-6,NA,NA,TRBJ2-3
CAWSEGVTNTEAFF,TGTGCCTGGAGTGAGGGGGTGACGAACACTGAAGCTTTCTTT,TRBV30,NA,NA,TRBJ1-1
CASSRGQGTYEQYF,TGTGCCAGCAGCCGAGGACAGGGTACCTACGAGCAGTACTTC,TRBV2,NA,TRBD1,TRBJ2-7